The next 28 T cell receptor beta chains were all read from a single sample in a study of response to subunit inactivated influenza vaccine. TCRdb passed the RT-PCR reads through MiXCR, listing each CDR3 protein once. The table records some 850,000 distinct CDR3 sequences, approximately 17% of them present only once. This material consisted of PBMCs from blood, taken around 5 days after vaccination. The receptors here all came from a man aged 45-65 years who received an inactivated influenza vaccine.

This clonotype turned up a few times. CDR3 sequence reads: CAILAEDYNEQFF. CDR3 nucleotide sequence: TGTGCCATCCTAGCGGAGGACTACAATGAGCAGTTCTTC. This sequence joins TRBV10-3 and TRBJ2-1; 7 bases fit TRBD2. CDR3 length: 13 amino acids. Germline V CDR1 and CDR2: ENHRY, SYGVKD. Unmatched junction bases numbered 4, after V lost 8 bases and J lost 3 bases.

The CDR3 is CAWRKSDVSTDTQYF. The CDR3 DNA reads TGTGCCTGGAGAAAGAGCGACGTTAGCACAGATACGCAGTATTTT. This chain connects TRBV30 to TRBJ2-3; D is unclear. The germline V gene has CDR1 GTSNPN and CDR2 SVGIG (reference sequence). V shed 3 bases and J shed 0 bases, with 13 bases lying between them. The CDR3 length is 15 residues. Looking up the rest from reference TRBV30 and TRBJ2-3 gives the full variable domain: SQTIHQWPATLVQPVGSPLSLECTVEGTSNPNLYWYRQAAGRGLQLLFYSVGIGQISSEVPQNLSASRPQDRQFILSSKKLLLSDSGFYLCAWRKSDVSTDTQYFGPGTRLTVL.

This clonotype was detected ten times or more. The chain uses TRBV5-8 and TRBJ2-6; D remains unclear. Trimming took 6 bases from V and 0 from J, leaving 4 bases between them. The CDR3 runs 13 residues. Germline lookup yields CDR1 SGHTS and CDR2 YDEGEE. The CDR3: CASTASGANVLTF. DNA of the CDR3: TGTGCCAGCACTGCCTCTGGGGCCAACGTCCTGACTTTC.

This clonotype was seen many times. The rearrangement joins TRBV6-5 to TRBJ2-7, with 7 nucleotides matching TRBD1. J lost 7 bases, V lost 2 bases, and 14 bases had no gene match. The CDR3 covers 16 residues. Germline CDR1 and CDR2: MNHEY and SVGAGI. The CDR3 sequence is CASSYTDPGQSEEQYF. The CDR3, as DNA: TGTGCCAGCAGTTACACGGACCCGGGACAGTCCGAAGAGCAGTACTTC.

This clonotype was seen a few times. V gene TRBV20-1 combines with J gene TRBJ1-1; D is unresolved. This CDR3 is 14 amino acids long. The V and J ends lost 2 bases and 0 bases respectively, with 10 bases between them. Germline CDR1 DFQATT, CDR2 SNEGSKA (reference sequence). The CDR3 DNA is TGCAGTGCTAGATGGACGCGCATGAACACTGAAGCTTTCTTT. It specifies CSARWTRMNTEAFF.

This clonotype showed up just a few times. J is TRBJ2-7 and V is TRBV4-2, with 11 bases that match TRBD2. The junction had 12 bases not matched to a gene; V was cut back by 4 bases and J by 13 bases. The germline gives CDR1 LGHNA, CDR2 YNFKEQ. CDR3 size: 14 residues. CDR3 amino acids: CASSPVEVAGGHYF. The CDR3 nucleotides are TGTGCCAGCAGCCCCGTCGAGGTAGCGGGGGGGCACTACTTC.

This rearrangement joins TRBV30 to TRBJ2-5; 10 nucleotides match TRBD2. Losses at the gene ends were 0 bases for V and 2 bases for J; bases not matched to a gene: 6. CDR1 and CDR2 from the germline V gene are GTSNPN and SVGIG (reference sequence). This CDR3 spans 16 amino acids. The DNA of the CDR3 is TGTGCCTGGAGTGTAGGTCTAGCGGGAGTTCAAGAGACCCAGTACTTC. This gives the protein CAWSVGLAGVQETQYF.

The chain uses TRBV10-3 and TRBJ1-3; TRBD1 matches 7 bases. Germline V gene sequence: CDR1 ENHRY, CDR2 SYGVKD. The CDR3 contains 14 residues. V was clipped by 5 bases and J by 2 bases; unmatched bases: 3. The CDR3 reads CAISIQGPGNTIYF. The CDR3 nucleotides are TGTGCCATCAGTATACAGGGGCCTGGAAACACCATATATTTT.

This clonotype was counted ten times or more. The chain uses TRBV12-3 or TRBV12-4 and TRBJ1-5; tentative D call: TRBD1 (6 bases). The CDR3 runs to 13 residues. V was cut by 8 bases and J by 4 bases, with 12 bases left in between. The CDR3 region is CASSGTRNQPQHF. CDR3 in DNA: TGTGCCAGCTCGGGGACAAGAAATCAGCCCCAGCATTTT.

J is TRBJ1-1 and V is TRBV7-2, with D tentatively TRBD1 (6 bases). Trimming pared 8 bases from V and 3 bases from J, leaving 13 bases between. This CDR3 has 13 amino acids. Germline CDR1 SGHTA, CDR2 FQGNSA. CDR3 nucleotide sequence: TGTGCCAGCGCCAACAGGGTCCACACTGAAGCTTTCTTT. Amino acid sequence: CASANRVHTEAFF. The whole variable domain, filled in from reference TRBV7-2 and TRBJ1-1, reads GAGVSQSPSNKVTEKGKDVELRCDPISGHTALYWYRQSLGQGLEFLIYFQGNSAPDKSGLPSDRFSAERTGGSVSTLTIQRTQQEDSAVYLCASANRVHTEAFFGQGTRLTVV.

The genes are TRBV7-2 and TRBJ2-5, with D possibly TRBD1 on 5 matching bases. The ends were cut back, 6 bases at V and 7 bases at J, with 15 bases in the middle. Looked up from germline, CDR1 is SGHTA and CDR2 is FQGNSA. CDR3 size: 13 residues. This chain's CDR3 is CASSRIPQGTQYF. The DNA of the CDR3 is TGTGCCAGCAGTAGGATCCCGCAGGGGACCCAGTACTTC.

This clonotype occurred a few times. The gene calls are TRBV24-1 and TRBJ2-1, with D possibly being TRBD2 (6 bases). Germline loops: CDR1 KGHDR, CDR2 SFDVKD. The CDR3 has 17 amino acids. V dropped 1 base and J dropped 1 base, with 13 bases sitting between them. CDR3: CATSDFTGVGSYNEQFF. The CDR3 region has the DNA TGTGCCACCAGTGATTTCACGGGGGTAGGGTCCTACAATGAGCAGTTCTTC.

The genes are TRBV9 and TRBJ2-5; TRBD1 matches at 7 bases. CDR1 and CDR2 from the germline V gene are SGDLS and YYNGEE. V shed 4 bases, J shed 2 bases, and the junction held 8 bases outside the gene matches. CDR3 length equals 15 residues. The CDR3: CASSPSTGHQETQYF. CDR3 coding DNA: TGTGCCAGCAGCCCCTCGACAGGGCATCAAGAGACCCAGTACTTC.

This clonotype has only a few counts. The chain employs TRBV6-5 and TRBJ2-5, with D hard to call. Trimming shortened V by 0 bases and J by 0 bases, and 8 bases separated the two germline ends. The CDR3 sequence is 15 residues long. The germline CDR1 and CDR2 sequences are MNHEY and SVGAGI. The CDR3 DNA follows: TGTGCCAGCAGTTACTCGATTCCGGACCAAGAGACCCAGTACTTC. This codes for CASSYSIPDQETQYF.

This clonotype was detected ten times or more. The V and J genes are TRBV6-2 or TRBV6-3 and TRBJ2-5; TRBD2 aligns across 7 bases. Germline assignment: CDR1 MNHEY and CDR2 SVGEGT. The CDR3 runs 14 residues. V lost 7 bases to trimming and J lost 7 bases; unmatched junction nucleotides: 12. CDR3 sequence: CASTNGGGLGTQYF. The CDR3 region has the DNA TGTGCCAGCACCAACGGCGGGGGTTTAGGGACCCAGTACTTC.

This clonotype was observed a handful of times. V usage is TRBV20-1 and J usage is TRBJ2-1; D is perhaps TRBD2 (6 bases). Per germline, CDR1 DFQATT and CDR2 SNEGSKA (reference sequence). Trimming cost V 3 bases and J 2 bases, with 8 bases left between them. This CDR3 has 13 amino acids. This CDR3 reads CSASLAPYNEQFF. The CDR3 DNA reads TGCAGTGCTAGTCTAGCGCCCTACAATGAGCAGTTCTTC.

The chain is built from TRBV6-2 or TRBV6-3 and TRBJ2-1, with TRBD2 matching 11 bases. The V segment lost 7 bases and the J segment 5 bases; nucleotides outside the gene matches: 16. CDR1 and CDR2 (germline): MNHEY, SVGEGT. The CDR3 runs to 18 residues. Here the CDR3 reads CASNSITSGRLVNNEQFF. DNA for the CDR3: TGTGCCAGCAACTCTATTACTAGCGGGAGATTGGTGAACAATGAGCAGTTCTTC.

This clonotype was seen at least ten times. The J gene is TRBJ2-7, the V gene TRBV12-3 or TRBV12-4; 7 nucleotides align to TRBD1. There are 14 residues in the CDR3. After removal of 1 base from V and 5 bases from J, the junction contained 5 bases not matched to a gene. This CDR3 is CASSLGQGRHEQYF. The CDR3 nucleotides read TGTGCCAGCAGTTTAGGACAGGGTAGGCACGAGCAGTACTTC.

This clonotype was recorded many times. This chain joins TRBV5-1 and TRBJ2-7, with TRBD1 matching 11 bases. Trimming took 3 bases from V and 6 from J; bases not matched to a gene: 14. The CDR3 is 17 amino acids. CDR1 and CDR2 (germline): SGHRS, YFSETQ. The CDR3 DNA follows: TGCGCCAGCAGCTGGGGACAGGGGGTTTCGGCGGCTGGCGAGCAGTACTTC. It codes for CASSWGQGVSAAGEQYF.

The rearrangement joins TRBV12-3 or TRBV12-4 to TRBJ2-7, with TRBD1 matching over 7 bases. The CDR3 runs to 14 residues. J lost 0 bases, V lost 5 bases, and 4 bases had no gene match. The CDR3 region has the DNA TGTGCCAGCAGTGAGACAGGGACCTCCTACGAGCAGTACTTC. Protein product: CASSETGTSYEQYF.

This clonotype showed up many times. CDR3 protein: CASSFGGTAYGYTF. CDR3 nucleotides: TGCGCCAGCAGCTTTGGCGGGACAGCATATGGCTACACCTTC. The chain carries TRBV5-1 and TRBJ1-2; 7 positions match TRBD1. V trimming: 2 bases; J trimming: 5 bases; junction bases outside the gene matches: 6. This CDR3 is 14 amino acids long. The germline V gene has CDR1 SGHRS and CDR2 YFSETQ.

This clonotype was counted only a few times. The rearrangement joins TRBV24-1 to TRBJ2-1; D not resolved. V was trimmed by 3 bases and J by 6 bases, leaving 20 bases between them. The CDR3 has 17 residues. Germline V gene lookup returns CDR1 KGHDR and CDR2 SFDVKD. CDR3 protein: CATSDTSGVGLSNEQFF. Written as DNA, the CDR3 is TGTGCCACCAGTGATACCTCTGGGGTCGGTCTCAGCAATGAGCAGTTCTTC.

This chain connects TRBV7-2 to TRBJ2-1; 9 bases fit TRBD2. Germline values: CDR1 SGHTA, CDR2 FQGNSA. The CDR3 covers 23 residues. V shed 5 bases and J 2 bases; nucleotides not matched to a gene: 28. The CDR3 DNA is TGTGCCAGCAGCAATAGCCTGTACAGGGAGGAACTAGCGGGCTCAGATACCTACAATGAGCAGTTCTTC. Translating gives CASSNSLYREELAGSDTYNEQFF.

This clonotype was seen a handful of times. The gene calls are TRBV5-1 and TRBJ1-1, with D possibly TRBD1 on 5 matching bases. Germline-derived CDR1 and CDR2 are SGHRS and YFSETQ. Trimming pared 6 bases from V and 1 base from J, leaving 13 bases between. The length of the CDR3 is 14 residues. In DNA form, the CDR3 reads TGCGCCAGCAACCTTGGTGGGGGGAACACTGAAGCTTTCTTT. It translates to CASNLGGGNTEAFF.

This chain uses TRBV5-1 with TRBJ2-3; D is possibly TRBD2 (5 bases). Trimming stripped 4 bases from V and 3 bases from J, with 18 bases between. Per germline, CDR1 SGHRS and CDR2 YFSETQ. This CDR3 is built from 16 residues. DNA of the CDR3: TGCGCCAGCAGCCTCACATTAGGGAGTGGAACAGATACGCAGTATTTT. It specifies CASSLTLGSGTDTQYF. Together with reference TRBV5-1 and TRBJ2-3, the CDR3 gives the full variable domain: KAGVTQTPRYLIKTRGQQVTLSCSPISGHRSVSWYQQTPGQGLQFLFEYFSETQRNKGNFPGRFSGRQFSNSRSEMNVSTLELGDSALYLCASSLTLGSGTDTQYFGPGTRLTVL.

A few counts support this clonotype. CDR3 in DNA: TGCAGTGCTAGAGTCGGGGACATGCGGCGTCTCAATGAGCAGTTCTTC. Translating it yields CSARVGDMRRLNEQFF. The chain combines TRBV20-1 with TRBJ2-1; TRBD1 might be the D (6 bases). Germline V gives CDR1 DFQATT, CDR2 SNEGSKA (reference sequence). The ends were cut back, 1 base at V and 6 bases at J, with 19 bases in the middle. This CDR3 is 16 amino acids long.

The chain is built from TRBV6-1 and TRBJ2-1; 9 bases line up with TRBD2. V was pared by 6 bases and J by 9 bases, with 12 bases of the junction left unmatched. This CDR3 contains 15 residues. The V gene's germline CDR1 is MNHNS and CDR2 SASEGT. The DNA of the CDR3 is TGTGCCAGCAGAACTATAGCGGGAGTGCATGCTGAGCAGTTCTTC. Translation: CASRTIAGVHAEQFF.

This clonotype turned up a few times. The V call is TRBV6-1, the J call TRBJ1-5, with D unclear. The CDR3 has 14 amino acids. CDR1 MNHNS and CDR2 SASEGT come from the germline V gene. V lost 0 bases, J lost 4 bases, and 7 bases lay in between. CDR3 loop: CASSEAHSNQPQHF. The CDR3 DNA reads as TGTGCCAGCAGTGAAGCTCATTCAAATCAGCCCCAGCATTTT.